This TCR beta chain emerged from a study of chemoradiotherapy in HPV16-positive cancers. Study conclusions and caveats: Only two HPV16-positive patients supplied the functional HPV-specificity definition. Candidate HPV-specific clones and E7-related TCR motifs grew in tumor during treatment.

Turning to this clone: Its antigen is currently unknown.

Generated by immunoSEQ multiplex PCR, the TCRdb table keeps only in-frame clones and is missing some. In the table there are 9,500 to 15,000 clones, around 80% of which are singletons. The clonotype originates from a human donor with HPV-associated anogenital cancer. The biological material was taken from a patient who underwent chemoradiotherapy.

CDR3 coding DNA: TGTGCCAGCAGTCTCGGGACTAGCTTAGTGTACGAGCAGTACTTC. Protein sequence: CASSLGTSLVYEQYF. The chain employs TRBV28 and TRBJ2-7; TRBD2 agrees at 9 bases. This CDR3 has 15 residues. CDR1 is MDHEN, CDR2 SYDVKM, per germline. J was trimmed by 4 bases and V by 5 bases; bases with no gene match: 9.